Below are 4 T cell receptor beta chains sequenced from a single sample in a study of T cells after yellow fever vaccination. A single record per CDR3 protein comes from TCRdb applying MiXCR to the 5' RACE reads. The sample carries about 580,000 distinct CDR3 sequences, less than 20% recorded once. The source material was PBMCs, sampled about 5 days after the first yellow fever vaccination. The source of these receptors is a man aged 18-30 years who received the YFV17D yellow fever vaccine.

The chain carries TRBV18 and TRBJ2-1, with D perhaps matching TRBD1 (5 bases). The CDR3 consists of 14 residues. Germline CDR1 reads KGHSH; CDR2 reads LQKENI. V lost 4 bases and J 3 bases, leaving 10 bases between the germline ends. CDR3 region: CASSQGPNYNEQFF. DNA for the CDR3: TGTGCCAGCTCACAGGGGCCCAACTACAATGAGCAGTTCTTC.

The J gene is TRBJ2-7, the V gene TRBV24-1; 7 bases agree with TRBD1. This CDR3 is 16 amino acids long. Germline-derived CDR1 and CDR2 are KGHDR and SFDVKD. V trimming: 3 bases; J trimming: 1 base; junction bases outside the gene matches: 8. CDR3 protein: CATSDEGAPGSYEQYF. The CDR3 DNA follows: TGTGCCACCAGTGATGAGGGGGCGCCGGGATCCTACGAGCAGTACTTC.

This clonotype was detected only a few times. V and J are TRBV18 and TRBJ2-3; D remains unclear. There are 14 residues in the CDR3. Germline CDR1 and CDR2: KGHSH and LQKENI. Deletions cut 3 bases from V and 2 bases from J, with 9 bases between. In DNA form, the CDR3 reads TGTGCCAGCTCACCCCAGGAGTTCACAGATACGCAGTATTTT. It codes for CASSPQEFTDTQYF.

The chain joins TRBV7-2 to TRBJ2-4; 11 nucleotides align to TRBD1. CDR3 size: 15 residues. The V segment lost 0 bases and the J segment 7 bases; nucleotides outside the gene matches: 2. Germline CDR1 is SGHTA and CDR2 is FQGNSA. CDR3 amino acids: CASSLAGTGGNIQYF. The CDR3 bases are TGTGCCAGCAGCTTAGCTGGGACAGGGGGGAACATTCAGTACTTC.